Listed here is a single T cell receptor beta chain. Its cognate antigen is unknown. This sample was included in a study of cytomegalovirus exposure and HLA in healthy donors. Whole-study findings and limits: According to an earlier analysis, most TCR beta V segments yielded productive rearrangements about 87% or about 30% of the time.

A multiplex PCR was run with 60 Vbeta primers and 13 Jbeta primers. Assay used: immunoSEQ multiplex PCR; TCRdb lists only in-frame clones, some missing. The sample yields about 240,000 clones, approximately 82% seen once. Germline V gene lookup returns CDR1 SGDLS and CDR2 YYNGEE. Germline trimming cut 0 bases from V and 10 bases from J; bases unmatched to any gene: 14. There are 18 residues in the CDR3. This chain connects TRBV9 to TRBJ2-1, with 12 positions matching TRBD2. This TCR came from a woman between 55 and 75 years old in good health and CMV-seropositive. Sequencing input: PBMCs. The CDR3 protein is CASSVGRGLAGGLREQFF. The CDR3 DNA reads TGTGCCAGCAGCGTAGGGCGAGGGCTAGCGGGAGGGCTCAGGGAGCAGTTCTTC. Together with reference TRBV9 and TRBJ2-1, the CDR3 gives the full variable domain: DSGVTQTPKHLITATGQRVTLRCSPRSGDLSVYWYQQSLDQGLQFLIQYYNGEERAKGNILERFSAQQFPDLHSELNLSSLELGDSALYFCASSVGRGLAGGLREQFFGPGTRLTVL.